The 5 T cell receptor beta chains below were found in one sample sequenced in a study of cytomegalovirus exposure and HLA in healthy donors. The PCR used 60 Vbeta and 13 Jbeta primers. The assay was immunoSEQ multiplex PCR, and TCRdb's table has in-frame clones only and misses some. In the table there are about 130,000 clones, over 65% of which are singletons. Input material: PBMCs. The receptors derive from a man between 45 and 60 years old in good health and CMV-seronegative.

This clone was seen a handful of times. Other DNA sequences in the sample encode the same CDR3. The chain carries TRBV5-1 and TRBJ2-7, with a possible D match to TRBD2 (6 bases). Between the trimmed V and J ends, which lost 4 bases and 2 bases, there was a span of 22 bases. The CDR3 consists of 17 residues. Germline V gene data show CDR1 as SGHRS and CDR2 as YFSETQ. CDR3 DNA sequence: TGCGCCAGCAGCGCCCCGCCTTTGTTAGCGGCAACCTACGAGCAGTACTTC. Translated, it gives CASSAPPLLAATYEQYF. The variable domain in full, with the rest retrieved from reference TRBV5-1 and TRBJ2-7, is KAGVTQTPRYLIKTRGQQVTLSCSPISGHRSVSWYQQTPGQGLQFLFEYFSETQRNKGNFPGRFSGRQFSNSRSEMNVSTLELGDSALYLCASSAPPLLAATYEQYFGPGTRLTVT.

This chain uses TRBV9 with TRBJ2-5; D is ambiguous. Trimming took 3 bases from V and 4 from J, leaving 10 bases between them. The CDR3 runs to 13 residues. From germline, CDR1 is SGDLS and CDR2 YYNGEE. In DNA form, the CDR3 reads TGTGCCAGCAGCGCCAGACAATCAGAGACCCAGTACTTC. Residues: CASSARQSETQYF.

This chain links TRBV12-2 with TRBJ2-5; no check of the table's D call, TRBD1, against the DNA was made. The J call may be mistaken, given a closer DNA end match to TRBJ2-7. TRBV12-2 is tagged as a pseudogene. This CDR3 comprises 13 residues. CDR3 nucleotides: TGTGCAAGTCGACGGGACAGGAGTTACGAGCAGTACTTC. Its translation is CASRRDRSYEQYF.

This clone was observed a single time. The chain links TRBV27 to TRBJ2-3; TRBD1 matches 9 bases. Trimming took 1 base from V and 1 from J; bases not matched to a gene: 9. The CDR3 has 18 amino acids. In germline, CDR1 is MNHEY, CDR2 SMNVEV (reference sequence). This CDR3 is CASSLFPPGQGRTDTQYF. CDR3 in DNA: TGTGCCAGCAGTTTATTCCCCCCGGGACAGGGACGCACAGATACGCAGTATTTT.

CDR3 nucleotides: TGTGCCAGCAGGACACCACCGGGAGGGCAAAGCACAGATACGCAGTATTTT. This codes for CASRTPPGGQSTDTQYF. The rearrangement uses TRBV14 and TRBJ2-3, with 8 bases identical to TRBD2. Trimming at V came to 6 bases and at J to 0 bases, leaving 11 bases not matched to a gene. In germline, CDR1 is SGHDN, CDR2 FVKESK. The length of the CDR3 is 17 residues.